These 18 T cell receptor beta chains originate from one sample sequenced in a study of blood T cells in healthy people across ages. The second PCR ran about 6 to 11 cycles with a sample-barcoded 5' primer and J-beta primers. TCRdb reanalysed the 5' RACE reads using MiXCR and keeps one entry per CDR3 protein. The sample includes some 780,000 distinct CDR3 sequences, approximately 53% of them seen just once. The material sequenced was blood. These TCRs come from a man aged 40-49 years in good health.

J is TRBJ1-2 and V is TRBV7-9; D perhaps matches TRBD1 (5 bases). Germline-derived CDR1 and CDR2 are SEHNR and FQNEAQ (reference sequence). V lost 10 bases and J lost 4, with 19 bases in between. The CDR3 is 14 amino acids. The CDR3, as DNA: TGTGCCATCCCCGGGGGGGACGGGGGCTATGGCTACACCTTC. Translated: CAIPGGDGGYGYTF.

This clonotype was detected many times. The J gene is TRBJ1-2, the V gene TRBV27; 8 bases match TRBD1. The V segment lost 4 bases and the J segment 6 bases; nucleotides outside the gene matches: 10. Germline values: CDR1 MNHEY, CDR2 SMNVEV (reference sequence). The CDR3 sequence is 15 residues long. This chain's CDR3 is CASSSQTGTGDGYTF. The CDR3 DNA follows: TGTGCCAGCAGTTCCCAGACCGGGACAGGCGATGGCTACACCTTC.

V is TRBV7-8 and J is TRBJ1-1; tentative D call: TRBD1 (6 bases). This CDR3 has 16 residues. CDR1 is SGHVS, CDR2 FQNEAQ, per germline. V gave up 5 bases and J gave up 0 bases, with 16 bases separating them. The CDR3 region is CASSPLGAGMNTEAFF. In DNA form, the CDR3 reads TGTGCCAGCAGCCCACTGGGGGCAGGCATGAACACTGAAGCTTTCTTT. The full variable domain, in which reference TRBV7-8 and TRBJ1-1 provide the parts outside the CDR3, is GAGVSQSPRYKVAKRGQDVALRCDPISGHVSLFWYQQALGQGPEFLTYFQNEAQLDKSGLPSDRFFAERPEGSVSTLKIQRTQQEDSAVYLCASSPLGAGMNTEAFFGQGTRLTVV.

The table lists this clonotype with a few counts. The genes are TRBV29-1 and TRBJ2-3, with TRBD2 identical over 12 bases. The CDR3 spans 15 residues. Germline loops: CDR1 SQVTM, CDR2 ANQGSEA. The J segment lost 3 bases and the V segment lost 6 bases, leaving 7 bases of the junction unmatched. In DNA, the CDR3 is TGCAGCGTAGGGACTAGCGGGCAGGGGACAGATACGCAGTATTTT. Residues: CSVGTSGQGTDTQYF.

This clonotype was counted between two and nine times. The chain recombines TRBV7-9 with TRBJ2-6; D gene ambiguous. Germline CDR1 and CDR2: SEHNR and FQNEAQ (reference sequence). The CDR3 is 17 amino acids. V lost 1 base and J 0 bases, leaving 10 bases between the germline ends. The CDR3 DNA is TGTGCCAGCAGCTTAGATACAACGAGCTCTGGGGCCAACGTCCTGACTTTC. This sequence encodes CASSLDTTSSGANVLTF.

The chain links TRBV6-6 to TRBJ2-5; 7 nucleotides align to TRBD1. The J call may be faulty, since TRBJ2-7 better matches the DNA end. The CDR3 is made up of 13 amino acids. Germline CDR1 reads MNHNY; CDR2 reads SVGAGI (reference sequence). This chain's CDR3 is CASQGQAPYEQYF. CDR3 DNA sequence: TGTGCCAGCCAAGGACAGGCCCCCTACGAGCAGTACTTC.

The gene calls are TRBV11-1 and TRBJ2-4, with D possibly TRBD2 on 7 matching bases. The DNA end is a closer match to TRBJ2-7, so the J assignment may be wrong. This CDR3 comprises 15 residues. Germline CDR1 is SGHAT and CDR2 is FQDESV (reference sequence). In nucleotides, the CDR3 is TGTGCCAGCAGCTTAGAGGGGGGGCCCTCCTACGAGCAGTACTTC. Its protein product is CASSLEGGPSYEQYF.

The chain combines TRBV7-2 with TRBJ2-5; 9 nucleotides align to TRBD2. The V segment lost 5 bases and the J segment 2 bases; nucleotides outside the gene matches: 3. CDR3 size: 14 residues. Per the germline V gene, CDR1 is SGHTA and CDR2 is FQGNSA. The chain's CDR3 is CASSQLAGQETQYF. The CDR3 bases are TGTGCCAGCAGCCAGCTAGCGGGACAAGAGACCCAGTACTTC.

This chain connects TRBV12-3 or TRBV12-4 to TRBJ2-3; no reliable D call. Trimming took 2 bases from V and 4 from J, leaving 16 bases between them. This CDR3 region has 16 residues. The CDR3 here is CASSLLVGSNADTQYF. The CDR3 coding sequence is TGTGCCAGCAGTTTACTCGTAGGGTCAAACGCAGATACGCAGTATTTT.

This rearrangement joins TRBV7-3 to TRBJ2-5; D may be TRBD1 (5 bases). Per the germline V gene, CDR1 is SGHTA and CDR2 is FQGTGA. This CDR3 region has 15 residues. Between the trimmed V and J ends, which lost 5 bases and 4 bases, there was a span of 17 bases. The CDR3 protein is CASSPEQGYLETQYF. The CDR3 DNA sequence: TGTGCCAGCAGCCCGGAGCAGGGATATTTAGAGACCCAGTACTTC.

The chain couples TRBV5-1 to TRBJ1-2; 8 nucleotides agree with TRBD1. The CDR3 is 15 residues long. The V gene end was trimmed by 4 bases and the J gene end by 3 bases; junction bases not matched to a gene: 8. Germline loops: CDR1 SGHRS, CDR2 YFSETQ. CDR3 loop: CASSVISGGDYGYTF. The CDR3 nucleotides are TGCGCCAGCAGCGTCATCTCAGGGGGCGACTATGGCTACACCTTC.

The chain uses TRBV10-3 and TRBJ1-2, with D hard to call. The CDR3 has 16 amino acids. V was clipped by 0 bases and J by 3 bases, with 14 bases between them. Per germline, CDR1 ENHRY and CDR2 SYGVKD. The CDR3 protein is CAISESSVSGYYGYTF. CDR3 DNA sequence: TGTGCCATCAGTGAGTCGTCGGTGTCTGGGTACTATGGCTACACCTTC.

The rearrangement links TRBV6-6 to TRBJ2-7, with D perhaps matching TRBD1 or TRBD2 (5 bases each). Germline CDR1 MNHNY, CDR2 SVGAGI (reference sequence). Trimming took 5 bases from V and 9 from J, leaving 20 bases between them. The CDR3 has 14 amino acids. This chain's CDR3 is CASSPGSPVRLQYF. In DNA form, the CDR3 reads TGTGCCAGCAGTCCAGGGAGCCCCGTGAGGTTGCAGTACTTC.

V is TRBV5-1 and J is TRBJ2-3; no clear D gene. Germline values: CDR1 SGHRS, CDR2 YFSETQ. The CDR3 is 18 residues long. V was clipped by 0 bases and J by 0 bases, with 17 bases between them. DNA for the CDR3: TGCGCCAGCAGCTTGGAAGGGAAAGGAACGACTAGCACAGATACGCAGTATTTT. The encoded protein is CASSLEGKGTTSTDTQYF.

This clonotype turned up a few times. The chain links TRBV12-3 or TRBV12-4 to TRBJ2-5, with D possibly called TRBD1 or TRBD2 (6 bases each). V was shortened by 2 bases and J by 0 bases, with 10 bases between the two germline ends. This CDR3 comprises 15 residues. CDR3: CASSLRGGYQETQYF. CDR3 bases: TGTGCCAGCAGTTTAAGAGGGGGGTACCAAGAGACCCAGTACTTC.

The rearrangement links TRBV25-1 to TRBJ2-5; TRBD2 might be the D (5 bases). The J call could be wrong; TRBJ2-7 is a better fit for the DNA end. The V gene's germline CDR1 is MGHDK and CDR2 SYGVNS. The CDR3 runs to 12 residues. In DNA, the CDR3 is TGTGCCACCCAAGAGGGTAACTACGAGCAGTACTTC. Protein product: CATQEGNYEQYF.

The chain links TRBV5-1 to TRBJ2-5; TRBD1 is a possible D gene (5 bases). CDR3 length: 16 residues. Germline lookup yields CDR1 SGHRS and CDR2 YFSETQ. Trimming shortened V by 0 bases and J by 1 base, and 13 bases separated the two germline ends. This CDR3 reads CASSLAGGHRQETQYF. The CDR3 DNA reads TGCGCCAGCAGCTTGGCCGGCGGACATCGCCAAGAGACCCAGTACTTC.

The V and J genes are TRBV7-3 and TRBJ2-6, with D unclear. Germline V lookup: CDR1 SGHTA, CDR2 FQGTGA. Trimming pared 5 bases from V and 0 bases from J, leaving 8 bases between. This CDR3 has 15 residues. CDR3 residues: CASSHQVSGANVLTF. Written as DNA, the CDR3 is TGTGCCAGCAGCCATCAAGTCTCTGGGGCCAACGTCCTGACTTTC.